The 27 T cell receptor beta chains reported below all come from one sample, sequenced in a study of T-cell reconstitution after alpha-beta-depleted transplantation in children (dated by TCRdb to about 2016). Library generation was performed with PCR. The instrument given in TCRdb is Illumina HiSeq 2500. Molecular barcoding was employed in the preparation of TCR libraries, with unique molecular identifiers being used to normalize TCRbeta repertoire quantification. In TCRdb, the public reads were trimmed at Q25 with fastp and aligned with MiXCR, with productive beta chains retained. Entries are consolidated by CDR3 protein sequence, retaining the most common genes and DNA. The sample has 900,000 or so distinct CDR3 sequences on record, less than 20% of them singletons. The ten largest clones add up to 5% of the sample. The treatment or condition label of this sample denotes: allogeneic hematopoietic cell transplantation with graft depleted of TCRalphabeta T cells and CD19 B cells.

This specimen was PBMCs, mostly from graft donor cells, taken 360 days after TCRalphabeta/CD19-depleted stem cell transplant. Receptors were obtained from a male patient younger than 18 who had a stem cell transplant for acute lymphoblastic leukemia, so the T cells may come from the graft donor.

This clonotype was seen only a few times. The chain has TRBV19 and TRBJ2-2; D is unresolved. The V gene lost 8 bases and the J gene lost 0 bases, with 13 bases spanning the gap. Germline assignment: CDR1 LNHDA and CDR2 SQIVND (reference sequence). This CDR3 spans 15 amino acids. Here the CDR3 DNA reads TGTGCCAGTCGAGTTGCCCCCGCGAACACCGGGGAGCTGTTTTTT. Translated: CASRVAPANTGELFF.

At least ten counts were recorded for this clonotype. The V and J genes are TRBV5-1 and TRBJ2-1; maybe TRBD1 (6 bases). CDR1 and CDR2 from the germline V gene are SGHRS and YFSETQ. This CDR3 has 14 residues. V was clipped by 3 bases and J by 6 bases, with 13 bases between them. CDR3 nucleotides: TGCGCCAGCAGCTGGGACGGACAGACCAATGAGCAGTTCTTC. This gives the protein CASSWDGQTNEQFF.

The chain has TRBV5-1 and TRBJ2-1; 9 bases are a match to TRBD1. V lost 3 bases and J lost 7; bases outside the gene matches: 8. The CDR3 is 15 amino acids. Germline CDR1 is SGHRS and CDR2 is YFSETQ. CDR3 loop: CASSSPDRGVNEQFF. The DNA of the CDR3 is TGCGCCAGCAGCTCGCCGGACAGGGGCGTGAATGAGCAGTTCTTC.

V is TRBV11-2 and J is TRBJ2-1, with no clear D. Germline V CDR1 and CDR2: SGHAT, FQNNGV. Trimming pared 5 bases from V and 6 bases from J, leaving 23 bases between. This CDR3 spans 17 amino acids. The CDR3 DNA reads as TGTGCCAGCAGCCCCACCGCTTACGAGACTTCTGGCAATGAGCAGTTCTTC. Protein sequence: CASSPTAYETSGNEQFF.

This clonotype was recorded many times. The V and J genes are TRBV12-3 or TRBV12-4 and TRBJ1-3; 8 nucleotides align to TRBD1. The CDR3 covers 14 residues. V lost 8 bases and J lost 6; bases outside the gene matches: 9. The CDR3 DNA follows: TGTGCCAGCCGAGGACAGGGCCTTACAAACACCATATATTTT. Its translation is CASRGQGLTNTIYF.

In this sample, this clonotype turned up a few times. The chain links TRBV7-2 to TRBJ2-1; 9 positions agree with TRBD1. Unmatched junction bases numbered 8, after V lost 3 bases and J lost 5 bases. Per the germline V gene, CDR1 is SGHTA and CDR2 is FQGNSA. This CDR3 comprises 16 residues. The DNA of the CDR3 is TGTGCCAGCAGCTTTGTCGACAGGGGGATAGACAATGAGCAGTTCTTC. Translating it yields CASSFVDRGIDNEQFF.

V usage is TRBV10-3 and J usage is TRBJ2-5; TRBD1 matches 10 bases. CDR3 length: 13 amino acids. V shed 8 bases, J shed 5 bases, and the junction held 5 bases outside the gene matches. The germline CDR1 and CDR2 sequences are ENHRY and SYGVKD. The CDR3 DNA reads as TGTGCCATCTGGGGACAGGGGCGGGAGACCCAGTACTTC. It translates to CAIWGQGRETQYF.

This chain connects TRBV7-8 to TRBJ2-3; D remains ambiguous. V lost 6 bases to trimming and J lost 4 bases, with 8 bases between them. The CDR3 consists of 12 residues. Germline V gene lookup returns CDR1 SGHVS and CDR2 FQNEAQ. The CDR3 DNA reads as TGTGCCAGCAGTCCCGTCTCAGATACGCAGTATTTT. This sequence encodes CASSPVSDTQYF.

This clonotype was detected many times. CDR3 sequence: CASSLVGTLYEQYF. The CDR3 bases are TGTGCCAGCAGCTTAGTTGGGACCCTTTACGAGCAGTACTTC. The rearrangement joins TRBV7-9 to TRBJ2-7, with D possibly called TRBD1 or TRBD2 (5 bases each). The V and J ends lost 1 base and 4 bases respectively, with 11 bases between them. CDR1 is SEHNR, CDR2 FQNEAQ, per germline (reference sequence). The CDR3 contains 14 residues. Based on the CDR3 plus reference TRBV7-9 and TRBJ2-7, the full variable domain is DTGVSQNPRHKITKRGQNVTFRCDPISEHNRLYWYRQTLGQGPEFLTYFQNEAQLEKSRLLSDRFSAERPKGSFSTLEIQRTEQGDSAMYLCASSLVGTLYEQYFGPGTRLTVT.

The chain couples TRBV4-2 to TRBJ2-5; TRBD1 agrees at 11 bases. The CDR3 runs to 16 residues. Germline values: CDR1 LGHNA, CDR2 YNFKEQ. After removal of 4 bases from V and 4 bases from J, the junction contained 8 bases not matched to a gene. Written as DNA, the CDR3 is TGTGCCAGCAGCCTCAGGACAGGGGGCGAGACAGAGACCCAGTACTTC. Translation gives CASSLRTGGETETQYF.

The chain combines TRBV5-1 with TRBJ2-1, with D possibly being TRBD2 (6 bases). Germline V gene sequence: CDR1 SGHRS, CDR2 YFSETQ. Trimming left V 5 bases short and J 9 bases short, with 12 bases between. CDR3 size: 12 residues. As DNA, the CDR3 is TGCGCCAGCAGGAGAAGTAGCGGTGAGCAGTTCTTC. Translated: CASRRSSGEQFF.

The chain couples TRBV11-2 to TRBJ2-1, with 11 nucleotides matching TRBD2. The V segment lost 1 base and the J segment 9 bases; nucleotides outside the gene matches: 5. CDR1 and CDR2 from the germline V gene are SGHAT and FQNNGV. CDR3 size: 15 residues. CDR3 in DNA: TGTGCCAGCAGCTTAGGCAGGCTAGCGGGAGGTGAGCAGTTCTTC. Amino acids: CASSLGRLAGGEQFF.

This clonotype was detected ten times or more. This rearrangement joins TRBV10-3 to TRBJ2-3; the match to TRBD2 covers 7 bases. Trimming cost V 3 bases and J 0 bases; bases outside gene matches: 6. The length of the CDR3 is 16 residues. From germline, CDR1 is ENHRY and CDR2 SYGVKD. In DNA form, the CDR3 reads TGTGCCATCAGTGAACCTATTAGCGGGAGCACAGATACGCAGTATTTT. As protein: CAISEPISGSTDTQYF.

This clonotype has a handful of counts. The chain links TRBV3-1 to TRBJ2-1, with D unresolved. CDR1 and CDR2 (germline): LGHDT, YNNKEL (reference sequence). Trimming pared 1 base from V and 3 bases from J, leaving 7 bases between. The CDR3 totals 14 residues. The CDR3, as DNA: TGTGCCAGCAGCCAAGCGTACAGCTACAATGAGCAGTTCTTC. Its translation: CASSQAYSYNEQFF.

This clonotype came up a few times. The chain joins TRBV27 to TRBJ2-1; D is perhaps TRBD1 (5 bases). The V and J ends lost 3 bases and 4 bases respectively, with 13 bases between them. This CDR3 has 15 residues. CDR1 is MNHEY, CDR2 SMNVEV, per germline (reference sequence). CDR3 in DNA: TGTGCCAGCAGTTTTTCCAGGGTCGGGTACAATGAGCAGTTCTTC. It is translated as CASSFSRVGYNEQFF.

The rearrangement joins TRBV10-3 to TRBJ1-2; D gene uncertain. The CDR3 length is 13 residues. Germline V gene lookup returns CDR1 ENHRY and CDR2 SYGVKD. The V end lost 3 bases, the J end lost 3 bases, and 8 bases lay between the germline ends. The CDR3 coding sequence is TGTGCCATCAGTGAAGGCCCCGACTATGGCTACACCTTC. Translated: CAISEGPDYGYTF.

This chain uses TRBV11-2 with TRBJ2-2, with 15 bases aligning to TRBD2. Germline V lookup: CDR1 SGHAT, CDR2 FQNNGV. The V segment lost 5 bases and the J segment 1 base; nucleotides outside the gene matches: 5. The CDR3 runs 18 residues. The CDR3 is CASSPTGLAGGNTGELFF. CDR3 coding DNA: TGTGCCAGCAGCCCTACGGGACTAGCGGGAGGGAACACCGGGGAGCTGTTTTTT.

The chain carries TRBV11-3 and TRBJ2-2; 7 bases match TRBD1. Germline-derived CDR1 and CDR2 are SGHNT and YENEEA. V shed 7 bases, J shed 5 bases, and the junction held 4 bases outside the gene matches. The CDR3 spans 13 residues. In DNA, the CDR3 is TGTGCCAGCACCCAGACAGGGACCGGGGAGCTGTTTTTT. Encoded protein: CASTQTGTGELFF.

This clonotype was observed a few times. The chain links TRBV18 to TRBJ2-1, with TRBD2 as a possible D gene (6 bases). From germline, CDR1 is KGHSH and CDR2 LQKENI. Deletions cut 2 bases from V and 4 bases from J, with 15 bases between. The CDR3 totals 16 residues. In nucleotides, the CDR3 is TGTGCCAGCTCACCATACTCCGGGAGCGGTTACAATGAGCAGTTCTTC. Protein sequence: CASSPYSGSGYNEQFF.

The chain is built from TRBV12-3 or TRBV12-4 and TRBJ2-7; 9 bases match TRBD2. This CDR3 spans 13 amino acids. Trimming cost V 6 bases and J 6 bases; bases outside gene matches: 6. Here the CDR3 reads CASRGGLAGEQYF. Written as DNA, the CDR3 is TGTGCCAGCAGGGGGGGACTAGCAGGCGAGCAGTACTTC.

The rearrangement joins TRBV11-1 to TRBJ2-3; 10 positions agree with TRBD2. CDR1 is SGHAT and CDR2 is FQDESV in the germline V gene (reference sequence). The CDR3 contains 15 residues. V shed 5 bases, J shed 2 bases, and the junction held 4 bases outside the gene matches. The CDR3 bases are TGTGCCAGCAGCAACCTAGCGGGAGCCACAGATACGCAGTATTTT. It specifies CASSNLAGATDTQYF.

The table lists this clonotype with many counts. The chain uses TRBV4-1 and TRBJ1-1; weak D call: TRBD1 (6 bases). This CDR3 is built from 17 residues. V was clipped by 1 base and J by 0 bases, with 15 bases between them. The germline V gene encodes CDR1 MGHRA and CDR2 YSYEKL. For the CDR3, the DNA is TGCGCCAGCAGCCAAGTGGGGGCAGATCTCCTGAACACTGAAGCTTTCTTT. It yields the protein CASSQVGADLLNTEAFF.

V gene TRBV12-3 or TRBV12-4 combines with J gene TRBJ2-7; D perhaps matches TRBD2 (6 bases). This CDR3 region has 17 residues. Between the trimmed V and J ends, which lost 1 base and 1 base, there was a span of 17 bases. The CDR3 DNA reads as TGTGCCAGCAGTTTAGGCCCGCGGGACTTTTGGTCCTACGAGCAGTACTTC. It codes for CASSLGPRDFWSYEQYF.

This clonotype showed up many times. In DNA, the CDR3 is TGCGCCAGCAGCTTGGGTATGGTGAATCAGCCCCAGCATTTT. Amino acids: CASSLGMVNQPQHF. V and J are TRBV5-1 and TRBJ1-5; no clear D gene. V lost 0 bases and J lost 4, with 8 bases in between. The CDR3 has 14 residues. Germline V gene lookup returns CDR1 SGHRS and CDR2 YFSETQ. Full variable domain (remainder filled in from reference TRBV5-1 and TRBJ1-5): KAGVTQTPRYLIKTRGQQVTLSCSPISGHRSVSWYQQTPGQGLQFLFEYFSETQRNKGNFPGRFSGRQFSNSRSEMNVSTLELGDSALYLCASSLGMVNQPQHFGDGTRLSIL.

V usage is TRBV9 and J usage is TRBJ2-7, with D hard to call. The CDR3 is made up of 14 amino acids. The V gene's germline CDR1 is SGDLS and CDR2 YYNGEE. The V gene lost 1 base and the J gene lost 2 bases, with 10 bases spanning the gap. The CDR3 is CASSVTGSAYEQYF. The CDR3 DNA is TGTGCCAGCAGCGTAACTGGCTCAGCCTACGAGCAGTACTTC.

This clonotype appeared a few times. This chain joins TRBV7-9 and TRBJ2-5, with D possibly called TRBD1 or TRBD2 (5 bases each). This CDR3 is 13 amino acids long. V was pared by 10 bases and J by 2 bases, with 14 bases between. Germline values: CDR1 SEHNR, CDR2 FQNEAQ (reference sequence). CDR3: CATGTSLQETQYF. CDR3 DNA: TGTGCCACCGGGACCAGCCTACAAGAGACCCAGTACTTC.

This clonotype was counted at least ten times. The chain links TRBV29-1 to TRBJ2-7; TRBD1 is a possible D gene (5 bases). V was shortened by 7 bases and J by 3 bases, with 10 bases between the two germline ends. Germline V gene sequence: CDR1 SQVTM, CDR2 ANQGSEA. The CDR3 loop spans 11 amino acids. The CDR3 is CSAVQGYEQYF. The CDR3, as DNA: TGCAGCGCCGTCCAGGGCTACGAGCAGTACTTC.